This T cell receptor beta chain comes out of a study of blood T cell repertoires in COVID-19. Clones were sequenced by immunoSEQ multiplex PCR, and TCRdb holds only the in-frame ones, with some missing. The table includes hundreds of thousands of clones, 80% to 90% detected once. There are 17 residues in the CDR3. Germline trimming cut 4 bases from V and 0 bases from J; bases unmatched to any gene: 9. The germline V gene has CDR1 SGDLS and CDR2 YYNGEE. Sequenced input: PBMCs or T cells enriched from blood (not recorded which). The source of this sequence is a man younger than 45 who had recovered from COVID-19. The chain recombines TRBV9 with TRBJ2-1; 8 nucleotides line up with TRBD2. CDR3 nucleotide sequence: TGTGCCAGCAGCTCTACCAGCGGGAGCTCCTCCTACAATGAGCAGTTCTTC. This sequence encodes CASSSTSGSSSYNEQFF.